The entry below describes one T cell receptor beta chain. The antigen is undetermined. The CDR3 does not end in the conserved phenylalanine or tryptophan, so this is likely a read error. This sample was taken from a study of cytomegalovirus exposure and HLA in healthy donors. Study-wide context: Unique TCRs numbering some 93 million, obtained from HLA-typed donors, made up an early data release. Study findings and constraints: Later analysis identified over 15,000 TCR beta sequences associated with HLA alleles, using a false discovery rate threshold of 0.05.

Trimming took 4 bases from V and 7 from J; bases not matched to a gene: 6. The CDR3 has 14 amino acids. Germline CDR1 and CDR2: MNHEY and SVGAGI. The study sampled nominally healthy donors, though unrecorded immune exposures were likely. Amplification used 60 Vbeta primers and 13 Jbeta primers. Clones were sequenced by immunoSEQ multiplex PCR, and TCRdb holds only the in-frame ones, with some missing. The profile covers about 130,000 clones, with 70% to 80% appearing a single time and around 2.9% taken by the ten largest. The chain carries TRBV6-5 and TRBJ1-5; 8 positions agree with TRBD1. The sample comprised PBMCs. This TCR was sampled from a young man in good health and CMV-seronegative. The CDR3 reads CASSSMTGAQPQHV. The CDR3 DNA is TGTGCCAGCAGTTCCATGACAGGGGCACAGCCCCAGCATGTT.